This T cell receptor (beta chain) appears in the sequencing data of a study of cytomegalovirus exposure and HLA in healthy donors. This clone has just a few counts. This CDR3 is 13 amino acids long. CDR1 and CDR2 (germline): MDHEN, SYDVKM. Trimming cost V 7 bases and J 8 bases; bases outside gene matches: 5. A multiplex PCR was run with 60 Vbeta primers and 13 Jbeta primers. Only in-frame clones appear in the TCRdb table, and some are missing; sequencing was by immunoSEQ multiplex PCR. Among about 160,000 clones, roughly 70% were seen once, and the ten largest hold 2.8%. The source is a woman between 40 and 55 years old in good health and CMV-seropositive. The rearrangement links TRBV28 to TRBJ1-2; TRBD1 matches 12 bases. Sequenced sample: PBMCs. CDR3 DNA sequence: TGTGCCAGCACGGGACAGGGGGCTTGGGGCTACACCTTC. It encodes CASTGQGAWGYTF.